The 32 T cell receptor beta chains reported below all come from one sample, sequenced in a study of T cells in Graves' hyperthyroidism and ophthalmopathy (dated by TCRdb to between 2018 and 2021). Library generation was performed with multiplex PCR. This sample was sequenced with an Illumina HiSeq 2000. Amplification of TCR beta CDR3 regions was carried out from RNA transcripts. For the first round of RT-PCR on the TCR CDR3, the HTBI primer set was used together with the Qiagen OneStep RT-PCR kit. TCRdb cleaned the public reads at Q25 with fastp, built clones with MiXCR and kept in-frame beta chains. When rows share a CDR3 protein, they turn into one entry using the most common DNA and genes. A total of approximately 640,000 distinct CDR3 sequences appear in this sample, around 15% of them only once. The ten most abundant clones make up about a sixth of the sample. Sequenced input: blood. The receptors shown here come from a man in his fifties with Graves' hyperthyroidism.

This clonotype showed up many times. The genes are TRBV11-2 and TRBJ1-1, with D possibly TRBD1 on 5 matching bases. The CDR3 length is 14 residues. Trimming left V 2 bases short and J 4 bases short, with 11 bases between. Germline V CDR1 and CDR2: SGHAT, FQNNGV. CDR3: CASSLSRGSTEAFF. In DNA, the CDR3 is TGTGCCAGCAGCTTATCACGGGGCAGCACTGAAGCTTTCTTT.

A note on this clonotype: This may come from a read error, since a much larger clone is one base off. The chain combines TRBV2 with TRBJ1-5; D is unresolved. The V gene's germline CDR1 is SNHLY and CDR2 FYNNEI. Trimming stripped 5 bases from V and 2 bases from J, with 19 bases between. The CDR3 sequence is 17 residues long. The CDR3 DNA reads as TGTGCCAGCAGTTGGCGGAGGGATGCGGTGGGCAATCAGCCCCAGCATTTT. This gives the protein CASSWRRDAVGNQPQHF.

At least ten counts were recorded for this clonotype. The chain carries TRBV28 and TRBJ1-6; possibly TRBD1 for D (6 bases). This CDR3 comprises 15 residues. Germline CDR1 MDHEN, CDR2 SYDVKM. V was pared by 3 bases and J by 1 base, with 7 bases between. CDR3 region: CASSFRGSYNSPLHF. The CDR3 nucleotides read TGTGCCAGCAGTTTTAGGGGGTCCTATAATTCACCCCTCCACTTT.

CDR3 protein: CASSHNYQSPQHF. The CDR3 region has the DNA TGCGCCAGCAGCCACAACTATCAGTCGCCCCAGCATTTT. The chain employs TRBV4-1 and TRBJ1-5; D is undetermined. Trimming removed 3 bases at V and 9 bases at J, with 12 bases between. The germline CDR1 and CDR2 sequences are MGHRA and YSYEKL. This CDR3 region has 13 residues.

At least ten counts were recorded for this clonotype. This chain joins TRBV27 and TRBJ2-3, with 7 bases matching TRBD2. CDR1 is MNHEY and CDR2 is SMNVEV in the germline V gene (reference sequence). With V trimmed by 2 bases and J by 3 bases, 5 bases remained unmatched. The CDR3 has 15 amino acids. In nucleotides, the CDR3 is TGTGCCAGCAGTTTACAGGGCGGGGGTACAGATACGCAGTATTTT. This sequence encodes CASSLQGGGTDTQYF.

This clonotype showed up just a few times. This rearrangement joins TRBV7-2 to TRBJ1-2, with TRBD1 matching over 10 bases. Per the germline V gene, CDR1 is SGHTA and CDR2 is FQGNSA. Losses at the gene ends were 5 bases for V and 4 bases for J; bases not matched to a gene: 10. CDR3 length: 16 residues. The CDR3 nucleotides are TGTGCCAGCAGCCCGTCACACGGGGACAGGGGCTATGGCTACACCTTC. It codes for CASSPSHGDRGYGYTF. Full variable domain (remainder filled in from reference TRBV7-2 and TRBJ1-2): GAGVSQSPSNKVTEKGKDVELRCDPISGHTALYWYRQSLGQGLEFLIYFQGNSAPDKSGLPSDRFSAERTGGSVSTLTIQRTQQEDSAVYLCASSPSHGDRGYGYTFGSGTRLTVV.

This clonotype appeared many times. The chain recombines TRBV12-3 or TRBV12-4 with TRBJ2-3; D not resolved. V was shortened by 5 bases and J by 0 bases, with 15 bases between the two germline ends. The CDR3 is made up of 16 amino acids. CDR3 loop: CASSLPPYPSTDTQYF. The CDR3 DNA sequence: TGTGCCAGCAGTCTCCCGCCCTACCCTAGCACAGATACGCAGTATTTT.

The V and J genes are TRBV20-1 and TRBJ2-1; TRBD2 matches 14 bases. Looked up from germline, CDR1 is DFQATT and CDR2 is SNEGSKA (reference sequence). V trimming: 4 bases; J trimming: 1 base; junction bases outside the gene matches: 6. The CDR3 is 17 amino acids. CDR3 DNA: TGCAGTGCTAATCCGGGACTAGCGGGAGATTCCTACAATGAGCAGTTCTTC. Its translation: CSANPGLAGDSYNEQFF.

This clonotype was found many times. This chain uses TRBV13 with TRBJ1-5; D is unclear. Germline loops: CDR1 PRHDT, CDR2 FYEKMQ (reference sequence). The CDR3 spans 13 residues. The V end was cut by 4 bases, the J end by 9 bases, with 13 bases between. CDR3 protein: CASSSHREWPQHF. CDR3 nucleotide sequence: TGTGCCAGCAGCTCTCACCGCGAGTGGCCCCAGCATTTT.

Remarks on this clonotype: This could be a read error, since a much larger clone is one nucleotide away. The chain carries TRBV25-1 and TRBJ1-1, with D tentatively TRBD1 (6 bases). Germline V CDR1 and CDR2: MGHDK, SYGVNS. V lost 1 base and J 5 bases, leaving 11 bases between the germline ends. The CDR3 runs to 14 residues. Written as DNA, the CDR3 is TGTGCCAGCAGTGAATTGGGGGCCGAGACTGAAGCTTTCTTT. Translating gives CASSELGAETEAFF. The variable domain in full, with the rest retrieved from reference TRBV25-1 and TRBJ1-1, is EADIYQTPRYLVIGTGKKITLECSQTMGHDKMYWYQQDPGMELHLIHYSYGVNSTEKGDLSSESTVSRIRTEHFPLTLESARPSHTSQYLCASSELGAETEAFFGQGTRLTVV.

This clonotype was detected only a few times. This chain links TRBV7-9 with TRBJ2-7, with a tentative D call TRBD2 (6 bases). The CDR3 consists of 14 residues. Per the germline V gene, CDR1 is SEHNR and CDR2 is FQNEAQ (reference sequence). The V end lost 5 bases, the J end lost 0 bases, and 11 bases lay between the germline ends. Here the CDR3 reads CASSRESGSYEQYF. The CDR3 DNA sequence: TGTGCCAGCAGCCGGGAGTCGGGCTCCTACGAGCAGTACTTC. Looking up the rest from reference TRBV7-9 and TRBJ2-7 gives the full variable domain: DTGVSQNPRHKITKRGQNVTFRCDPISEHNRLYWYRQTLGQGPEFLTYFQNEAQLEKSRLLSDRFSAERPKGSFSTLEIQRTEQGDSAMYLCASSRESGSYEQYFGPGTRLTVT.

As concerns this clonotype: A much larger clone lies a single base off, so this may be a read error. The J gene is TRBJ2-2, the V gene TRBV6-1; D unclear. The V end lost 5 bases, the J end lost 5 bases, and 24 bases lay between the germline ends. The CDR3 covers 18 residues. The germline gives CDR1 MNHNS, CDR2 SASEGT. The CDR3, as DNA: TGTGCCAGCAGTCTCTTCAGCCCCAAACGAAGTGTTACCGGGGAGCTGTTTTTT. This translates into CASSLFSPKRSVTGELFF.

This clonotype occurred many times. This chain connects TRBV11-2 to TRBJ1-6; TRBD1 aligns across 8 bases. Germline CDR1 SGHAT, CDR2 FQNNGV. With 5 bases clipped from V and 9 bases from J, the junction kept 6 bases outside the gene matches. The CDR3 contains 14 residues. For the CDR3, the DNA is TGTGCCAGCAGCAAACAGGGGGTTGGTTCACCCCTCCACTTT. It translates to CASSKQGVGSPLHF.

This clonotype was counted ten times or more. The chain links TRBV11-2 to TRBJ2-5, with D uncertain. This CDR3 is 15 amino acids long. Trimming left V 0 bases short and J 4 bases short, with 12 bases between. Germline-derived CDR1 and CDR2 are SGHAT and FQNNGV. CDR3 in amino acids: CASSLDWRMGETQYF. CDR3 in DNA: TGTGCCAGCAGCTTAGACTGGCGGATGGGAGAGACCCAGTACTTC.

V and J are TRBV2 and TRBJ1-2, with 7 positions matching TRBD1. Germline CDR1 reads SNHLY; CDR2 reads FYNNEI. Unmatched junction bases numbered 4, after V lost 8 bases and J lost 1 base. The CDR3 sequence is 13 residues long. The DNA of the CDR3 is TGTGCCAGCCTGGGACAGTTTAACTATGGCTACACCTTC. It codes for CASLGQFNYGYTF.

The V call is TRBV7-3, the J call TRBJ2-5; 8 bases match TRBD1. V gave up 2 bases and J gave up 1 base; unmatched junction bases: 9. The germline CDR1 and CDR2 sequences are SGHTA and FQGTGA. This CDR3 comprises 17 residues. The CDR3 nucleotides read TGTGCCAGCAGCTTAGGAGCCCAGGGGGCCCTCCAAGAGACCCAGTACTTC. Translated: CASSLGAQGALQETQYF.

This chain links TRBV3-1 with TRBJ1-5; D unclear. V lost 1 base, J lost 0 bases, and 4 bases lay in between. The CDR3 has 14 residues. The V gene's germline CDR1 is LGHDT and CDR2 YNNKEL (reference sequence). In nucleotides, the CDR3 is TGTGCCAGCAGCCAAGTGAATAGCAATCAGCCCCAGCATTTT. This encodes CASSQVNSNQPQHF.

There are many counts of this clonotype. DNA for the CDR3: TGTGCCAGCTCAGCGGGAGTTGGGGGTGAGCAGTTCTTC. This encodes CASSAGVGGEQFF. V usage is TRBV18 and J usage is TRBJ2-1; TRBD2 agrees at 7 bases. This CDR3 region has 13 residues. Germline V gene lookup returns CDR1 KGHSH and CDR2 LQKENI. V shed 5 bases, J shed 9 bases, and the junction held 7 bases outside the gene matches.

For the CDR3, the DNA is TGTGCCAGCAGTTTCGGGACTAGATACGAGCAGTACTTC. As protein: CASSFGTRYEQYF. The chain combines TRBV27 with TRBJ2-7; 8 bases fit TRBD2. Looked up from germline, CDR1 is MNHEY and CDR2 is SMNVEV (reference sequence). This CDR3 contains 13 residues. V trimming: 3 bases; J trimming: 4 bases; junction bases outside the gene matches: 2.

Many counts were recorded for this clonotype. This chain uses TRBV28 with TRBJ2-7; 10 bases match TRBD2. The CDR3 is 15 amino acids. Losses at the gene ends were 3 bases for V and 6 bases for J; bases not matched to a gene: 8. The germline V gene has CDR1 MDHEN and CDR2 SYDVKM. The chain's CDR3 is CASSLVLAGKLEQYF. The DNA for the CDR3 is TGTGCCAGCAGTTTGGTACTAGCGGGAAAGCTCGAGCAGTACTTC.

This clonotype was recorded a few times. This chain connects TRBV18 to TRBJ2-7; TRBD2 matches at 9 bases. The CDR3 is made up of 16 amino acids. V was clipped by 1 base and J by 7 bases; unmatched bases: 11. Germline V gene lookup returns CDR1 KGHSH and CDR2 LQKENI. In DNA form, the CDR3 reads TGTGCCAGCTCACCACTAGCGGGAGTAGAATCGGGTGAGCAGTACTTC. Its translation is CASSPLAGVESGEQYF.

The chain employs TRBV29-1 and TRBJ2-7; D is ambiguous. V was trimmed by 5 bases and J by 0 bases, leaving 5 bases between them. This CDR3 has 11 amino acids. Per the germline V gene, CDR1 is SQVTM and CDR2 is ANQGSEA. The CDR3 region has the DNA TGCAGCGTTCAGGTCTCCTACGAGCAGTACTTC. Encoded protein: CSVQVSYEQYF.

This clonotype was observed a handful of times. This sequence joins TRBV3-1 and TRBJ1-5; 10 bases are a match to TRBD1. The trim removed 0 bases at V and 6 bases at J, leaving 5 bases unmatched. This CDR3 is built from 16 residues. CDR1 is LGHDT, CDR2 YNNKEL, per germline (reference sequence). The CDR3 region has the DNA TGTGCCAGCAGCCAAGATCACCGGACAGGGGGTCAGCCCCAGCATTTT. Amino acids: CASSQDHRTGGQPQHF.

This clonotype has ten or more counts. This chain joins TRBV7-2 and TRBJ2-2, with a possible D match to TRBD1 (6 bases). In germline, CDR1 is SGHTA, CDR2 FQGNSA. This CDR3 contains 17 residues. Deletions cut 4 bases from V and 7 bases from J, with 22 bases between. The CDR3: CASSSIVGTIGIGELFF. The CDR3 DNA follows: TGTGCCAGCAGCTCGATAGTCGGGACAATCGGTATCGGGGAGCTGTTTTTT.

This clonotype was picked up many times. The chain combines TRBV11-2 with TRBJ2-3, with 7 bases identical to TRBD2. The CDR3 spans 14 residues. Germline assignment: CDR1 SGHAT and CDR2 FQNNGV. After removal of 5 bases from V and 7 bases from J, the junction contained 9 bases not matched to a gene. CDR3 amino acids: CASSPRLAQHTQYF. The CDR3 DNA is TGTGCCAGCAGCCCAAGACTAGCCCAGCATACGCAGTATTTT.

J is TRBJ2-7 and V is TRBV27, with 7 positions matching TRBD1. Per germline, CDR1 MNHEY and CDR2 SMNVEV (reference sequence). The CDR3 sequence is 14 residues long. J lost 5 bases, V lost 8 bases, and 12 bases had no gene match. Here the CDR3 reads CASRQGIVIDEQYF. CDR3 sequence (DNA): TGTGCCAGCCGACAGGGAATTGTTATCGACGAGCAGTACTTC.

As for this clonotype: The missing conserved phenylalanine or tryptophan at the end of this CDR3 makes a read error likely. The chain recombines TRBV7-2 with TRBJ2-3, with D hard to call. This CDR3 has 13 amino acids. The germline V gene has CDR1 SGHTA and CDR2 FQGNSA. V lost 4 bases, J lost 0 bases, and 5 bases lay in between. The CDR3: CASSSGSTDTQYL. Here the CDR3 DNA reads TGTGCCAGCAGCTCCGGAAGCACAGATACGCAGTATCTT.

The chain links TRBV27 to TRBJ2-5, with TRBD1 as a possible D gene (7 bases). The CDR3 length is 15 residues. Trimming stripped 8 bases from V and 0 bases from J, with 16 bases between. Germline CDR1 reads MNHEY; CDR2 reads SMNVEV (reference sequence). The chain's CDR3 is CASQGGRGYQETQYF. The CDR3 nucleotides read TGTGCCAGCCAGGGGGGAAGAGGGTACCAAGAGACCCAGTACTTC.

This clonotype has more than one count but fewer than ten. This chain joins TRBV29-1 and TRBJ2-7; the D gene is possibly TRBD1 (5 bases). Trimming left V 7 bases short and J 5 bases short, with 18 bases between. The CDR3 contains 13 residues. Germline V gene data show CDR1 as SQVTM and CDR2 as ANQGSEA. The CDR3 nucleotides read TGCAGCGCCCGGGCAGGGTTAGGCAACGAGCAGTACTTC. Encoded protein: CSARAGLGNEQYF.

The chain links TRBV5-1 to TRBJ2-1; D gene uncertain. V was cut by 0 bases and J by 7 bases, with 11 bases left in between. Germline loops: CDR1 SGHRS, CDR2 YFSETQ. There are 14 residues in the CDR3. In DNA, the CDR3 is TGCGCCAGCAGCTTGGCCGATAAAGGAAATGAGCAGTTCTTC. This codes for CASSLADKGNEQFF.

This clonotype was recorded a few times. The chain recombines TRBV9 with TRBJ1-1, with 9 bases that match TRBD1. With V trimmed by 0 bases and J by 5 bases, 5 bases remained unmatched. The CDR3 is made up of 15 amino acids. The germline gives CDR1 SGDLS, CDR2 YYNGEE. The CDR3 protein is CASSVVGTGITEAFF. For the CDR3, the DNA is TGTGCCAGCAGCGTAGTAGGGACAGGGATTACTGAAGCTTTCTTT.

The chain combines TRBV5-1 with TRBJ2-7, with TRBD2 matching over 7 bases. CDR1 SGHRS and CDR2 YFSETQ come from the germline V gene. The V and J ends lost 3 bases and 5 bases, in that order; junction bases with no gene match: 11. The CDR3 has 15 residues. This CDR3 is CASSSTSDPIHEQYF. The CDR3 DNA follows: TGCGCCAGCAGCTCTACTAGCGATCCCATCCACGAGCAGTACTTC.